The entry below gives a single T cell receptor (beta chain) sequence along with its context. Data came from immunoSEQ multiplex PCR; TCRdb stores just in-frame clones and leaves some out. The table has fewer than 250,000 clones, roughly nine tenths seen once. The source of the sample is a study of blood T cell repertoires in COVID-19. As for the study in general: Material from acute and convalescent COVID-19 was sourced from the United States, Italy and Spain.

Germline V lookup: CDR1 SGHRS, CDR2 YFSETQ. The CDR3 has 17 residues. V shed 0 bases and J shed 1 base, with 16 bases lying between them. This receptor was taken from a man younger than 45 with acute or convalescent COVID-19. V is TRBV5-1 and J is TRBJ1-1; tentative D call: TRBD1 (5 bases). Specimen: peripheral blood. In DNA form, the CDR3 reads TGCGCCAGCAGCTTGGGACAGTTTCTAAGGGCGAACACTGAAGCTTTCTTT. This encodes CASSLGQFLRANTEAFF.